Below, 23 T cell receptor beta chains from the same sample are listed, as sequenced in a study of blood T cell repertoires in COVID-19. Profiled with immunoSEQ multiplex PCR; TCRdb holds only in-frame clones, not every one. The top ten hold 5% to 7.5% of the sample, which has 270,000 or so clones, approximately 85% seen once. Specimen: PBMCs or T cells enriched from blood (not recorded which). These receptors were obtained from a woman between 50 and 59 years old who had been exposed to COVID-19.

The rearrangement uses TRBV7-9 and TRBJ1-3; D is perhaps TRBD1 (5 bases). Germline V gives CDR1 SEHNR, CDR2 FQNEAQ (reference sequence). V was pared by 5 bases and J by 1 base, with 18 bases between. This CDR3 is 17 amino acids long. The DNA of the CDR3 is TGTGCCAGCAGCCATGACACAGGCGGGACGTCTGGAAACACCATATATTTT. Amino acids: CASSHDTGGTSGNTIYF.

V and J are TRBV4-3 and TRBJ1-2, with D hard to call. Germline V gene sequence: CDR1 LGHNA, CDR2 YSLEER. The CDR3 sequence is 15 residues long. V was clipped by 1 base and J by 4 bases, with 13 bases between them. CDR3 in DNA: TGCGCCAGCAGCCAAGGCATGAGCCGATCCTATGGCTACACCTTC. This sequence encodes CASSQGMSRSYGYTF.

The chain joins TRBV28 to TRBJ1-6; D is perhaps TRBD1 (5 bases). Between the trimmed V and J ends, which lost 6 bases and 6 bases, there was a span of 15 bases. Germline V gives CDR1 MDHEN, CDR2 SYDVKM. The CDR3 is made up of 15 amino acids. CDR3 protein: CASSKGDSTNSPLHF. CDR3 DNA: TGTGCCAGCAGCAAAGGAGACAGTACTAATTCACCCCTCCACTTT. The variable domain in full, with the rest retrieved from reference TRBV28 and TRBJ1-6, is DVKVTQSSRYLVKRTGEKVFLECVQDMDHENMFWYRQDPGLGLRLIYFSYDVKMKEKGDIPEGYSVSREKKERFSLILESASTNQTSMYLCASSKGDSTNSPLHFGNGTRLTVT.

The rearrangement links TRBV2 to TRBJ1-4, with D tentatively TRBD1 (6 bases). The CDR3 spans 14 residues. Trimming took 3 bases from V and 3 from J, leaving 8 bases between them. Germline lookup yields CDR1 SNHLY and CDR2 FYNNEI. The CDR3 loop reads CASSEDSSNEKLFF. CDR3 DNA: TGTGCCAGCAGTGAGGACAGTTCTAATGAAAAACTGTTTTTT.

CDR3 sequence reads: CASSTTSIQETQYF. The CDR3 nucleotides are TGTGCCAGCAGTACTACTAGTATCCAAGAGACCCAGTACTTC. J is TRBJ2-5 and V is TRBV2, with TRBD2 as a possible D gene (5 bases). The CDR3 is made up of 14 amino acids. V was shortened by 5 bases and J by 1 base, with 11 bases between the two germline ends. Germline lookup yields CDR1 SNHLY and CDR2 FYNNEI.

V is TRBV7-2 and J is TRBJ1-1, with D hard to call. Looked up from germline, CDR1 is SGHTA and CDR2 is FQGNSA. The CDR3 contains 17 residues. Trimming removed 5 bases at V and 0 bases at J, with 19 bases between. The CDR3 region is CASSPYKGVLMNTEAFF. DNA of the CDR3: TGTGCCAGCAGCCCATACAAGGGAGTTTTGATGAACACTGAAGCTTTCTTT.

The chain uses TRBV18 and TRBJ2-3; D is perhaps TRBD2 (5 bases). The CDR3 totals 17 residues. The V and J ends lost 2 bases and 1 base respectively, with 16 bases between them. The V gene's germline CDR1 is KGHSH and CDR2 LQKENI. CDR3 loop: CASSPKVAGSGTDTQYF. The DNA of the CDR3 is TGTGCCAGCTCACCAAAGGTGGCGGGTAGTGGCACAGATACGCAGTATTTT.

The chain is built from TRBV4-3 and TRBJ1-1; D remains ambiguous. V lost 0 bases, J lost 1 base, and 9 bases lay in between. Germline assignment: CDR1 LGHNA and CDR2 YSLEER. The CDR3 has 15 residues. The CDR3 nucleotides are TGCGCCAGCAGCCAAGAAGGACTAGAGAACACTGAAGCTTTCTTT. Encoded protein: CASSQEGLENTEAFF.

This clone was counted once. The genes are TRBV28 and TRBJ1-2, with D unresolved. The V end was cut by 6 bases, the J end by 6 bases, with 11 bases between. The CDR3 has 12 amino acids. Germline assignment: CDR1 MDHEN and CDR2 SYDVKM. CDR3 nucleotide sequence: TGTGCCAGCAGAGCGGACGGCAATGGCTACACCTTC. Translation: CASRADGNGYTF.

The chain joins TRBV5-1 to TRBJ1-6; 8 bases fit TRBD1. V dropped 2 bases and J dropped 11; count of bases not matched to a gene: 9. Germline CDR1 and CDR2: SGHRS and YFSETQ. This CDR3 contains 15 residues. For the CDR3, the DNA is TGCGCCAGCAGCTTAGGACAGGGAAGAACGGCACCCCTCCACTTT. Its protein product is CASSLGQGRTAPLHF. Filled out from reference TRBV5-1 and TRBJ1-6, the complete variable domain reads KAGVTQTPRYLIKTRGQQVTLSCSPISGHRSVSWYQQTPGQGLQFLFEYFSETQRNKGNFPGRFSGRQFSNSRSEMNVSTLELGDSALYLCASSLGQGRTAPLHFGNGTRLTVT.

The J gene is TRBJ1-6, the V gene TRBV5-1, with 11 bases matching TRBD1. Trimming cost V 3 bases and J 6 bases; bases outside gene matches: 2. The CDR3 totals 15 residues. CDR1 and CDR2 (germline): SGHRS, YFSETQ. For the CDR3, the DNA is TGCGCCAGCAGCTCAGGGACAGGGGGTAATTCACCCCTCCACTTT. The encoded protein is CASSSGTGGNSPLHF.

The chain carries TRBV9 and TRBJ1-1, with D unclear. Germline V gives CDR1 SGDLS, CDR2 YYNGEE. The CDR3 totals 14 residues. V lost 0 bases to trimming and J lost 4 bases, with 10 bases between them. Here the CDR3 DNA reads TGTGCCAGCAGCGTAGGAGGAGTCGGCACTGAAGCTTTCTTT. Its translation: CASSVGGVGTEAFF.

This sequence joins TRBV10-2 and TRBJ2-7; 10 bases map to TRBD2. V lost 7 bases, J lost 4 bases, and 7 bases stayed unmatched. This CDR3 region has 14 residues. CDR1 WSHSY and CDR2 SAAADI come from the germline V gene. CDR3 protein: CASKSGGALYEQYF. As DNA, the CDR3 is TGCGCCAGCAAAAGCGGGGGGGCCCTATACGAGCAGTACTTC.

The chain uses TRBV5-1 and TRBJ1-1; D is ambiguous. V dropped 4 bases and J dropped 3 bases, with 13 bases sitting between them. Germline V gene sequence: CDR1 SGHRS, CDR2 YFSETQ. The CDR3 consists of 14 residues. CDR3 protein: CASSPLTRYTEAFF. The CDR3 DNA reads as TGCGCCAGCAGCCCCCTGACTCGCTACACTGAAGCTTTCTTT.

The genes are TRBV3-1 (or the pseudogene TRBV3-2) and TRBJ1-2, with TRBD1 as a possible D gene (6 bases). Trimming took off 1 base at V and 8 bases at J, with 17 bases between the two ends. The germline V gene encodes CDR1 LGHDT and CDR2 YNNKEL (reference sequence). This CDR3 has 15 residues. The CDR3 bases are TGTGCCAGCAGCCAAGGGTCCCTGAGGGGGAGAGGCTACACCTTC. It specifies CASSQGSLRGRGYTF.

This rearrangement joins TRBV2 to TRBJ1-6, with no clear D. The CDR3 extends over 16 amino acids. The germline V and J ends were trimmed by 8 bases and 8 bases, with 22 bases remaining between them. Germline V gene data show CDR1 as SNHLY and CDR2 as FYNNEI. CDR3 nucleotides: TGTGCCAGCCTTCTCAGCGTAGGCACAAACTATTCACCCCTCCACTTT. It yields the protein CASLLSVGTNYSPLHF.

V gene TRBV10-3 combines with J gene TRBJ2-6; 11 nucleotides line up with TRBD1. The germline V gene encodes CDR1 ENHRY and CDR2 SYGVKD. V shed 6 bases, J shed 0 bases, and the junction held 4 bases outside the gene matches. The CDR3 is 17 residues long. In DNA form, the CDR3 reads TGTGCCATCAGCTCGGGGACAGGGGGCTCTGGGGCCAACGTCCTGACTTTC. This translates into CAISSGTGGSGANVLTF.

This chain connects TRBV3-1 (or the pseudogene TRBV3-2) to TRBJ1-3, with a possible D match to TRBD1 (5 bases). CDR3 length equals 16 residues. The germline V gene encodes CDR1 LGHDT and CDR2 YNNKEL (reference sequence). V lost 3 bases and J 4 bases, leaving 16 bases between the germline ends. CDR3 bases: TGTGCCAGCAGCCACACGGGGGATTCAGGAGGAAACACCATATATTTT. Its protein product is CASSHTGDSGGNTIYF.

CDR3 DNA sequence: TGTGCCAGCAGCCAAAAAACAGGGGCGTACACAGATACGCAGTATTTT. Protein sequence: CASSQKTGAYTDTQYF. The chain combines TRBV13 with TRBJ2-3; 7 bases line up with TRBD1. V trimming: 5 bases; J trimming: 2 bases; junction bases outside the gene matches: 10. The CDR3 is 16 amino acids. CDR1 is PRHDT and CDR2 is FYEKMQ in the germline V gene (reference sequence). The entire variable domain, with the rest obtained from reference TRBV13 and TRBJ2-3, is as follows: AAGVIQSPRHLIKEKRETATLKCYPIPRHDTVYWYQQGPGQDPQFLISFYEKMQSDKGSIPDRFSAQQFSDYHSELNMSSLELGDSALYFCASSQKTGAYTDTQYFGPGTRLTVL.

This rearrangement joins TRBV7-2 to TRBJ2-7; 7 positions match TRBD1. The CDR3 is made up of 14 amino acids. V was pared by 0 bases and J by 4 bases, with 3 bases of the junction left unmatched. Germline CDR1 reads SGHTA; CDR2 reads FQGNSA. CDR3 region: CASSLAGGTYEQYF. CDR3 nucleotides: TGTGCCAGCAGCTTAGCAGGGGGCACATACGAGCAGTACTTC.

The chain joins TRBV5-1 to TRBJ1-1; D might be TRBD1 (6 bases). Germline-derived CDR1 and CDR2 are SGHRS and YFSETQ. Trimming stripped 0 bases from V and 11 bases from J, with 17 bases between. CDR3 length: 14 amino acids. Here the CDR3 reads CASSLGTPQGRAFF. The CDR3 DNA reads TGCGCCAGCAGCTTGGGTACCCCACAGGGCCGGGCTTTCTTT.

This clone was observed a handful of times. The rearrangement uses TRBV6-6 and TRBJ1-1; TRBD1 aligns across 10 bases. Germline V gene data show CDR1 as MNHNY and CDR2 as SVGAGI (reference sequence). The CDR3 has 15 residues. V lost 2 bases, J lost 5 bases, and 5 bases stayed unmatched. CDR3: CASSYGDRGGTEAFF. Here the CDR3 DNA reads TGTGCCAGCAGTTACGGGGACAGGGGAGGGACTGAAGCTTTCTTT.

The rearrangement uses TRBV29-1 and TRBJ2-7; TRBD2 matches 13 bases. Germline CDR1 reads SQVTM; CDR2 reads ANQGSEA. CDR3 length: 13 amino acids. The V and J ends lost 7 bases and 9 bases, in that order; junction bases with no gene match: 9. CDR3: CSAGLAGAAAQYF. The CDR3 nucleotides read TGCAGCGCTGGACTAGCGGGGGCCGCGGCGCAGTACTTC.